A selection of T cell receptor beta chains follows, all from one sample in a study of cytomegalovirus exposure and HLA in healthy donors. Some clones are missing from TCRdb's copy, which holds only in-frame ones; the method was immunoSEQ multiplex PCR. The sample contains around 150,000 clones, roughly 90% of which appear only once. The sample consisted of PBMCs. All receptors derive from a woman aged 30 to 39 in good health and CMV-seronegative. Both conserved end residues are part of each CDR3. The order of the fields is J gene, V gene, CDR3 protein.

TRBJ1-1 | TRBV20-1 | CSTRTSVEAFF
TRBJ1-5 | TRBV18 | CASSPQAASQPQHF
TRBJ2-5 | TRBV28 | CASSRPGQRRETQYF
TRBJ1-1 | TRBV11-3 | CASSLDGEKEAFF
TRBJ1-4 | TRBV20-1 | CSASPNEKLFF
TRBJ1-2 | TRBV5-1 | CASSTDRARGYTF
TRBJ2-5 | TRBV5-4 | CASSFDLAGGRVRETQYF
TRBJ1-5 | TRBV6-6 | CASVGGGDQPQHF
TRBJ1-2 | TRBV6-5 | CASQIRTGFGYTF
TRBJ2-7 | TRBV5-1 | CASSLALRTASSYEQYF